Below, 10 T cell receptor beta chains from the same sample are listed, as sequenced in a study of control samples from healthy donors and cancer patients. Here immunoSEQ multiplex PCR was the method, and the copy in TCRdb shows in-frame clones only, minus some. In the table there are around 200,000 clones, around 93% of which are singletons. Sequences were obtained from blood. These receptors originate from a young man in good health.

The J gene is TRBJ2-3, the V gene TRBV10-3; 9 bases are a match to TRBD2. Germline V gene data show CDR1 as ENHRY and CDR2 as SYGVKD. This CDR3 has 14 residues. Unmatched junction bases numbered 5, after V lost 10 bases and J lost 0 bases. The CDR3 nucleotides are TGTGCCAGCAGCGGGGGGACGAGCACAGATACGCAGTATTTT. Amino acid sequence: CASSGGTSTDTQYF.

V gene TRBV9 combines with J gene TRBJ2-2; D unresolved. This CDR3 has 14 residues. V shed 2 bases and J shed 1 base, with 6 bases lying between them. The germline V gene encodes CDR1 SGDLS and CDR2 YYNGEE. The DNA of the CDR3 is TGTGCCAGCAGCGTCCTGGTGAACACCGGGGAGCTGTTTTTT. Its protein is CASSVLVNTGELFF.

The CDR3 loop is CATSRAGPSTDTQYF. In nucleotides, the CDR3 is TGTGCCACCAGCAGAGCCGGGCCTAGCACAGATACGCAGTATTTT. The V gene is TRBV15, the J gene TRBJ2-3; D uncertain. Trimming took off 1 base at V and 0 bases at J, with 8 bases between the two ends. This CDR3 is built from 15 residues. Germline V gives CDR1 LNHNV, CDR2 YYDKDF (reference sequence).

The rearrangement uses TRBV6-5 and TRBJ2-7; 7 bases are shared with TRBD1. The V segment lost 10 bases and the J segment 3 bases; nucleotides outside the gene matches: 12. This CDR3 is built from 14 residues. CDR1 MNHEY and CDR2 SVGAGI come from the germline V gene. CDR3 coding DNA: TGTGCCACGCAGAGGGGGCAGATCGTCTACGAGCAGTACTTC. This gives the protein CATQRGQIVYEQYF.

The genes are TRBV7-8 and TRBJ2-7; 7 bases fit TRBD2. Germline V lookup: CDR1 SGHVS, CDR2 FQNEAQ. The length of the CDR3 is 15 residues. With 1 base clipped from V and 1 base from J, the junction kept 4 bases outside the gene matches. The CDR3 reads CASSLVGGGSYEQYF. The CDR3, as DNA: TGTGCCAGCAGCTTAGTTGGGGGGGGATCCTACGAGCAGTACTTC.

The chain joins TRBV28 to TRBJ1-4; no reliable D call. Trimming left V 7 bases short and J 8 bases short, with 23 bases between. Per the germline V gene, CDR1 is MDHEN and CDR2 is SYDVKM. The CDR3 spans 16 residues. The CDR3 protein is CASKVSGLGREEKLFF. The DNA of the CDR3 is TGTGCCAGCAAAGTTTCTGGATTAGGTAGGGAGGAAAAACTGTTTTTT.

The rearrangement uses TRBV12-5 and TRBJ1-1; no clear D. Germline V CDR1 and CDR2: LGHNT, FRNRAP. The V end was cut by 3 bases, the J end by 5 bases, with 7 bases between. There are 12 residues in the CDR3. The CDR3 protein is CASGFGSTEAFF. The CDR3 bases are TGTGCTAGTGGTTTTGGATCTACTGAAGCTTTCTTT. Supplemented by reference TRBV12-5 and TRBJ1-1, the full variable domain reads DARVTQTPRHKVTEMGQEVTMRCQPILGHNTVFWYRQTMMQGLELLAYFRNRAPLDDSGMPKDRFSAEMPDATLATLKIQPSEPRDSAVYFCASGFGSTEAFFGQGTRLTVV.

Here the CDR3 DNA reads TGTGCCAGCAGCTCCGACAGGGCCGCGCCTGAAGCTTTCTTT. It yields the protein CASSSDRAAPEAFF. V is TRBV5-5 and J is TRBJ1-1; TRBD1 matches at 7 bases. The CDR3 totals 14 residues. V shed 3 bases and J 6 bases; nucleotides not matched to a gene: 8. Germline loops: CDR1 SGHKS, CDR2 YYEKEE (reference sequence). Full variable domain (missing parts from reference TRBV5-5 and TRBJ1-1): DAGVTQSPTHLIKTRGQQVTLRCSPISGHKSVSWYQQVLGQGPQFIFQYYEKEERGRGNFPDRFSARQFPNYSSELNVNALLLGDSALYLCASSSDRAAPEAFFGQGTRLTVV.

The V and J genes are TRBV2 and TRBJ2-2; D may be TRBD2 (5 bases). V dropped 7 bases and J dropped 0 bases, with 12 bases sitting between them. Germline CDR1 SNHLY, CDR2 FYNNEI. The CDR3 loop spans 15 amino acids. The CDR3, as DNA: TGTGCCAGCAAGAGGGCAGCCGCGAACACCGGGGAGCTGTTTTTT. This codes for CASKRAAANTGELFF. The whole variable domain, filled in from reference TRBV2 and TRBJ2-2, reads EPEVTQTPSHQVTQMGQEVILRCVPISNHLYFYWYRQILGQKVEFLVSFYNNEISEKSEIFDDQFSVERPDGSNFTLKIRSTKLEDSAMYFCASKRAAANTGELFFGEGSRLTVL.

This rearrangement joins TRBV5-6 to TRBJ1-3; 7 bases align to TRBD1. The ends lost 4 bases at V and 1 base at J; junction bases unmatched: 8. The germline CDR1 and CDR2 sequences are SGHDT and YYEEEE. The CDR3 contains 16 residues. The CDR3, as DNA: TGTGCCAGCAGCGGAAACACAGGGGCTTCTGGAAACACCATATATTTT. Translation gives CASSGNTGASGNTIYF.